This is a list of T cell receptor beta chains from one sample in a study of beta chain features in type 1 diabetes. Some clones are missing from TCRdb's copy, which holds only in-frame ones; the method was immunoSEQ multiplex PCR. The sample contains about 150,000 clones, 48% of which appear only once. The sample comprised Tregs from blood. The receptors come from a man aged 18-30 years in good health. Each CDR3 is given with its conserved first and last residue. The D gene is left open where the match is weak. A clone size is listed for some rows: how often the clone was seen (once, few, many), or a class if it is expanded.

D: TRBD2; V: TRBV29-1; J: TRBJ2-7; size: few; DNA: TGCAGCGTCCGCCTAGCGGGAGGGAATTACGAGCAGTACTTC; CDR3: CSVRLAGGNYEQYF
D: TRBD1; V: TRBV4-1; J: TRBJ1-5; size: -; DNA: TGCGCCAGCAGCCGAGGGGGCTATAGCAATCAGCCCCAGCATTTT; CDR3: CASSRGGYSNQPQHF
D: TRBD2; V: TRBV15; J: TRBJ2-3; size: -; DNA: TGTGCCACCAGCAGAGATAAATCAGCGGGAGGAAGAGATACGCAGTATTTT; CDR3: CATSRDKSAGGRDTQYF
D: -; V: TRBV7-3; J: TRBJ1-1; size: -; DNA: TGTGCCAGCAGCTTAACAGGTCCCATCAGGGACACTGAAGCTTTCTTT; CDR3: CASSLTGPIRDTEAFF
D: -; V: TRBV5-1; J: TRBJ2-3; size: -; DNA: TGCGCCAGCAGCCAATCTCGGGGTGGTACGCAGTATTTT; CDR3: CASSQSRGGTQYF
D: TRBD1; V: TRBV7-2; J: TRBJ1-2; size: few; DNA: TGTGCCAGCAGCTTCTCGACAGGGACGGTTGGCTACACCTTC; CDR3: CASSFSTGTVGYTF
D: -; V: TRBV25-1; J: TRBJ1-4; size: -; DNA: TGTGCCAGCAGCGACCACCAGGAAAAGAGACTGTTTTTT; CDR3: CASSDHQEKRLFF
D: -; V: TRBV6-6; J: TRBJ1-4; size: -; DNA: TGTGCCAGCAGTTTTCAAGGGGCGGGAGGGGAAAAACTGTTTTTT; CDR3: CASSFQGAGGEKLFF
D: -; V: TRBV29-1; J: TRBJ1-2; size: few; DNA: TGCAGCGTGGGACATAACTATGGCTACACCTTC; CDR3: CSVGHNYGYTF
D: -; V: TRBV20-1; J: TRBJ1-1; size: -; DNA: TGCAGTGCTAGAGACCTCGCTGAAGCTTTCTTT; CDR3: CSARDLAEAFF
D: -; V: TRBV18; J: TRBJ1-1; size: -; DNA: TGTGCCAGCTCACCCGGAACAGGGAGGGACACTGAAGCTTTCTTT; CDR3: CASSPGTGRDTEAFF
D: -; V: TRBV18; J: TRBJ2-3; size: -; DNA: TGTGCCAGCTCACCACCTTCAGGGTTCACAGATACGCAGTATTTT; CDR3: CASSPPSGFTDTQYF
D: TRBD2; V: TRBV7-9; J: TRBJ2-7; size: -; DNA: TGTGCCAGCAGCCCTAGACTAGCGGGAGCTTACGAGCAGTACTTC; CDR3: CASSPRLAGAYEQYF
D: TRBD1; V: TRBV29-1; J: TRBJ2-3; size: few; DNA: TGCAGCGTCGGCTTACGGGACAGGGGCACAGATACGCAGTATTTT; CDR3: CSVGLRDRGTDTQYF
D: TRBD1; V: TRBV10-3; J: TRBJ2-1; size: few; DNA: TGTGCCACGATTAAGACAGGGGTCTCCAATGAGCAGTTCTTC; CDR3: CATIKTGVSNEQFF
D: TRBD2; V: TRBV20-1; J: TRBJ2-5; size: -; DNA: TGCAGTGCCGGGAGGGAGACCCAGTACTTC; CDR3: CSAGRETQYF
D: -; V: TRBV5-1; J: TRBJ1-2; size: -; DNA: TGCGCCAGCAGCTTGGCCGACACCCTCTATGGCTACACCTTC; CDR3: CASSLADTLYGYTF
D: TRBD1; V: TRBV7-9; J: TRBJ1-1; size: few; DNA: TGTGCCAGCAGCTTACAGGGGGGCAGTGAAGCTTTCTTT; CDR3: CASSLQGGSEAFF
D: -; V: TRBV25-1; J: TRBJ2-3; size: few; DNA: TGTGCCAGCAGTCATTGGGGGGCAGATACGCAGTATTTT; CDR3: CASSHWGADTQYF
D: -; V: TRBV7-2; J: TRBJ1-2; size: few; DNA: TGTGCCAGCAGCTTATGGGCAGGGGTGAGCTACACCTTC; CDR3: CASSLWAGVSYTF
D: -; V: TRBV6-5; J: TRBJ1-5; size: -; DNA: TGTGCCAGCAGTGGCCAGGGGAAGGGGCGTCAGCCCCAGCATTTT; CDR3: CASSGQGKGRQPQHF
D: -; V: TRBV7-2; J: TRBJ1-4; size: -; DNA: TGTGCCAGCAGCTTGGCCCTGTGGGGGGAGAGGAATGAAAAACTGTTTTTT; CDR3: CASSLALWGERNEKLFF
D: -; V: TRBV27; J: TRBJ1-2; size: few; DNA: TGTGCCAGCAGTTTATCGATGGTTCAGGGAGGACCTAACTATGGCTACACCTTC; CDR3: CASSLSMVQGGPNYGYTF
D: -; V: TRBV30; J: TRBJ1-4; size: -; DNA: TGTGCCTGGAGTGGTGGGGCAGCAGAAAAACTGTTTTTT; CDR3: CAWSGGAAEKLFF
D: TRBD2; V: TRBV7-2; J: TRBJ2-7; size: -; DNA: TGTGCCAGCAGCTTAGTAGTTCGCGGGAGCCCCGAGCAGTACTTC; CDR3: CASSLVVRGSPEQYF
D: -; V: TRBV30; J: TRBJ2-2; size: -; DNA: TGTGCCTGGAGAGATCTGCGGGTTGTGAACACCGGGGAGCTGTTTTTT; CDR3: CAWRDLRVVNTGELFF
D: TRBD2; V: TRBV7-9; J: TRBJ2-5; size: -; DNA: TGTGCCAGCAGCTTAAATCTAGCGGGGGGAGAGACCCAGTACTTC; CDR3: CASSLNLAGGETQYF
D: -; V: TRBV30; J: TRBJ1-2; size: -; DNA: TGTGCCTGGAGTACGGATGCTAGTTTTGGCTACACCTTC; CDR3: CAWSTDASFGYTF
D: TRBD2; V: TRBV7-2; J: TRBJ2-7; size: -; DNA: TGTGCCAGCAGCTTAGGGCCTATAGCGGGGTTGAGCTACGAGCAGTACTTC; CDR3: CASSLGPIAGLSYEQYF
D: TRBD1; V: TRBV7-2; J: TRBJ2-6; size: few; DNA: TGTGCCAGCAGCATCCGACAGGGCACCAACGTCCTGACTTTC; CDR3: CASSIRQGTNVLTF
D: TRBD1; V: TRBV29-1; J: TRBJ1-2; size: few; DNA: TGCAGCGCCGATACACACAGGGGGGAACACTATGGCTACACCTTC; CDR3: CSADTHRGEHYGYTF
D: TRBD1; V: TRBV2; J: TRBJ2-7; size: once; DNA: TGTGCCAGCAGCCCCGGGACAGTAGTAGGCGAGCAGTACTTC; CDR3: CASSPGTVVGEQYF
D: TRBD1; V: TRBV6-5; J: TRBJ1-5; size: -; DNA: TGTGCCAGCAGTTTACAGGGGGCAACTCAGCCCCAGCATTTT; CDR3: CASSLQGATQPQHF
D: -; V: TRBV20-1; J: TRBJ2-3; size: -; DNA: TGCAGTGCTAGTGCCGGGACATTCGGATATTTT; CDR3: CSASAGTFGYF
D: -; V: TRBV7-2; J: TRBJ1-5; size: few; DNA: TGTGCCAGCAGCTTAGTCAGGGGAGAAAATCAGCCCCAGCATTTT; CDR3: CASSLVRGENQPQHF
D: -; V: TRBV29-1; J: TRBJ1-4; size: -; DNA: TGCAGCGTTTCATCGACAGGTCTTAATGAAAAACTGTTTTTT; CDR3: CSVSSTGLNEKLFF
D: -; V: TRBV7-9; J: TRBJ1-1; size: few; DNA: TGTGCCAGCAGCTTCGCGCTGGACACTGAAGCTTTCTTT; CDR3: CASSFALDTEAFF
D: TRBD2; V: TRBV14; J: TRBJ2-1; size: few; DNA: TGTGCCAGCAGCCAGGACTTAGCGGGGGGGCCGTTAAGAGAGCAGTTCTTC; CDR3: CASSQDLAGGPLREQFF
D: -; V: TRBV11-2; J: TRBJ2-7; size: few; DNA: TGTGCCAGCAGCTTAGAAAGGAGCTACGAGCAGTACTTC; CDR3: CASSLERSYEQYF